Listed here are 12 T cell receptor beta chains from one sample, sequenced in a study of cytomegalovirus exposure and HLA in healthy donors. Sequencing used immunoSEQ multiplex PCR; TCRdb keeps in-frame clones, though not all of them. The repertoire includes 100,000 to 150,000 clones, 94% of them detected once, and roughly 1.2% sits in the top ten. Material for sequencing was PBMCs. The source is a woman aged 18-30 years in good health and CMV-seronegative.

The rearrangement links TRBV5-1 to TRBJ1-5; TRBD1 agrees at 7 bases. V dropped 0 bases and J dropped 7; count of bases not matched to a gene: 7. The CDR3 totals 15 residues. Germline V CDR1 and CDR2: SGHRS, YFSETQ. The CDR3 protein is CASSLGSGGHQPQHF. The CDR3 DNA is TGCGCCAGCAGCTTGGGTTCAGGGGGTCACCAGCCCCAGCATTTT.

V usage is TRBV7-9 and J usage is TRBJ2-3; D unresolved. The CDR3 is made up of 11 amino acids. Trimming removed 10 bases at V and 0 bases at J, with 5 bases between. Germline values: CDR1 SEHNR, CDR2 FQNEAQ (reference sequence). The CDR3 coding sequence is TGTGCCACCTCTAGCACAGATACGCAGTATTTT. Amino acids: CATSSTDTQYF.

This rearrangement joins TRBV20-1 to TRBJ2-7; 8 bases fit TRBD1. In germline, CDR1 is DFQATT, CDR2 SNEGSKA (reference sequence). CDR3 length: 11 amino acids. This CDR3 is CRLDRAHEQYF. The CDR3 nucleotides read TGCAGGCTGGACAGGGCGCACGAGCAGTACTTC.

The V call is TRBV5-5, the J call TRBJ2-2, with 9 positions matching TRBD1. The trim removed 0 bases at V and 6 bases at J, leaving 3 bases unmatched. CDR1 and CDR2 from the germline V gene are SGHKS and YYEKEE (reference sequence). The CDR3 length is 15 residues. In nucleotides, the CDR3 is TGTGCCAGCAGCTTGGTAGGACAGGGGTCCGGGGAGCTGTTTTTT. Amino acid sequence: CASSLVGQGSGELFF.

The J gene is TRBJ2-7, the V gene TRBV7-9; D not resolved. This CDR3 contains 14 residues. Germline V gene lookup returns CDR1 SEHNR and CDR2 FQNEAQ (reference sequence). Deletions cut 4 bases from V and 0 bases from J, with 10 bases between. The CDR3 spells CASSSPDISYEQYF. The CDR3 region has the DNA TGTGCCAGCAGCTCACCAGACATCTCCTACGAGCAGTACTTC.

The CDR3 sequence is CASSSSGQFNNEQFF. CDR3 DNA sequence: TGTGCCAGCAGCTCCTCTGGGCAGTTCAACAATGAGCAGTTCTTC. The V and J genes are TRBV5-4 and TRBJ2-1; D is unclear. Germline V gives CDR1 SGHNT, CDR2 YYREEE (reference sequence). CDR3 size: 15 residues. The V end lost 3 bases, the J end lost 5 bases, and 15 bases lay between the germline ends.

CDR3 in amino acids: CASSGDKGGDGYTF. The DNA of the CDR3 is TGTGCCAGCAGCGGAGACAAGGGGGGGGATGGCTACACCTTC. The V call is TRBV9, the J call TRBJ1-2, with D perhaps matching TRBD1 (6 bases). V was cut by 3 bases and J by 6 bases, with 15 bases left in between. The germline CDR1 and CDR2 sequences are SGDLS and YYNGEE. The CDR3 sequence is 14 residues long.

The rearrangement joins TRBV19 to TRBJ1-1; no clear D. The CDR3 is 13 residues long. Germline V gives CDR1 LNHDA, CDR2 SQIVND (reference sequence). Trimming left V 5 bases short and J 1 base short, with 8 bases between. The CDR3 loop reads CASSFGRNTEAFF. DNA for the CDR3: TGTGCCAGTAGTTTTGGGAGGAACACTGAAGCTTTCTTT.

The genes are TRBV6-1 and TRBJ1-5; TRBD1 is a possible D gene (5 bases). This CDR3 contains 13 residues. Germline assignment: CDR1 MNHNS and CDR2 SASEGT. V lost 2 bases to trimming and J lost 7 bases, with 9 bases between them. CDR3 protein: CASSEPGGQPQHF. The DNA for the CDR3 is TGTGCCAGCAGTGAACCGGGGGGACAGCCCCAGCATTTT.

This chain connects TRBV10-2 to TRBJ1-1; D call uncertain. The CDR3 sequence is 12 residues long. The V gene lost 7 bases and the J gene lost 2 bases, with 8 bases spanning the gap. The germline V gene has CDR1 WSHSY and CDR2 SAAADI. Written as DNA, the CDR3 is TGCGCCAGCACCCGGGGAAACACTGAAGCTTTCTTT. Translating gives CASTRGNTEAFF.

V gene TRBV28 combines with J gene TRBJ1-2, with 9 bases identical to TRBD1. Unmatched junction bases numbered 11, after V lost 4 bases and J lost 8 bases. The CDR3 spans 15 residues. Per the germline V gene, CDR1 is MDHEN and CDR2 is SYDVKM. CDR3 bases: TGTGCCAGCAGTTCCCGGGACAGGGTTCCCCCGGGCTACACCTTC. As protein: CASSSRDRVPPGYTF.

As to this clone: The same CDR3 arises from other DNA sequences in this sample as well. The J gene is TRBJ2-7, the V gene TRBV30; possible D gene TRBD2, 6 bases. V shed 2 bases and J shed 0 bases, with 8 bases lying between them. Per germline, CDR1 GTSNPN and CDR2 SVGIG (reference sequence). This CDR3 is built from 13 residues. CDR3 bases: TGTGCCTGGAGTTGGGACTCCTCCTACGAGCAGTACTTC. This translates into CAWSWDSSYEQYF.